This TCR beta chain was captured by sequencing in a study of T cell repertoires in cytomegalovirus infection. Study details: Alongside well-studied HLA-B-restricted CMV epitopes, recently identified HLA-C-restricted CMV epitopes were also used. It was the public TCR beta signatures that indicated both CMV infection and matching HLA type. Study outcomes and limitations: Using cumulative public TCR beta family frequency, the authors identified those who carried CMV together with the relevant HLA. CMV-specific TCR beta clonotypes restricted by HLA-C dominated the ex vivo response.

This CDR3 has 16 residues. V lost 1 base and J lost 1, with 11 bases in between. The germline gives CDR1 LNHDA, CDR2 SQIVND (reference sequence). This clonotype turned up a few times. Its cognate antigen is unknown. TCRdb ran MiXCR on the reads and lists one entry per CDR3 protein. The data contain under 850,000 distinct CDR3 sequences, around 35% of them singletons. The TCR sequence derives from a human donor in good health (CMV status not recorded). Some clones in this sample may be carry-over from other donors' samples. The rearrangement links TRBV19 to TRBJ2-4; no clear D gene. The sequencing here drew on cultured PBMCs, taken from culture after CMV antigen stimulation. CDR3 nucleotide sequence: TGTGCCAGTAGTATAGCCCCGGTTCGGGCCAAAAACATTCAGTACTTC. This gives the protein CASSIAPVRAKNIQYF.